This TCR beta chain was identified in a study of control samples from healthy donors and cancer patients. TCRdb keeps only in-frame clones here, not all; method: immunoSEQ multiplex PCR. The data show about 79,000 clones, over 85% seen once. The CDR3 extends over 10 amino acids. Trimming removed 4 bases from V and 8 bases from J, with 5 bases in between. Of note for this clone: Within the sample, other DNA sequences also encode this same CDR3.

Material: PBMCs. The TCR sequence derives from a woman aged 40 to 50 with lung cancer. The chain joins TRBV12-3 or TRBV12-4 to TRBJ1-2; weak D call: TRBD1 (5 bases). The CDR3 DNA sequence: TGTGCCAGCAGTTCAGGGGGCTACACCTTC. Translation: CASSSGGYTF.